A single T cell receptor (beta chain) is shown here with its context. The antigen remains unidentified. Naive CD8 cells lacked CD45RO, underwent positive selection for CCR7 and left out terminally differentiated effector memory CD45RA+ cells. Researchers ran the assay at a deep level. Replicate PCRs run on sorted subsets employed around 200 ng DNA, approximately 30,000 T cell genomes. The repertoire was sequenced with immunoSEQ multiplex PCR; TCRdb's copy has only in-frame clones and lacks some. The data contain millions of clones, 85% to 95% of them singletons. These data belong to a study of shared clonotypes between healthy human individuals. Whole-study context: The plates for each donor numbered three CD4 naive, three CD4 memory, two CD8 naive and one CD8 memory. Findings and caveats of the study: There were few donors, and this limited the genetic and exposure-history diversity represented.

This CDR3 has 16 residues. Trimming at V came to 5 bases and at J to 4 bases, leaving 13 bases not matched to a gene. CDR1 SNHLY and CDR2 FYNNEI come from the germline V gene. This TCR derives from a man aged 18 to 35 in good health. The chain is built from TRBV2 and TRBJ2-5, with 7 positions matching TRBD1. Sequences were obtained from naive CD8+ T cells sorted from blood. The DNA of the CDR3 is TGTGCCAGCAGTATCCTTACAGGGGTATCAGGAGAGACCCAGTACTTC. It is translated as CASSILTGVSGETQYF.